The next 29 T cell receptor beta chains were all read from a single sample in a study of read filtering for tumor transcriptome and immune sequencing. This library used roughly 0.4 ug RNA and molecular barcoded adaptors spanning alpha/delta and beta/gamma chains. TCRdb passed the reads through MiXCR, listing each CDR3 protein once. The profile covers about 39,000 distinct CDR3 sequences, with 13% to 15% appearing a single time and more than 15% taken by the ten largest. Sequences were obtained from a population of CD138-negative cells sorted from bone marrow. These receptors came from a donor aged 40 or over with multiple myeloma.

This rearrangement joins TRBV7-6 to TRBJ2-5, with D perhaps matching TRBD1 or TRBD2 (6 bases each). There are 14 residues in the CDR3. Germline V gene sequence: CDR1 SGHVS, CDR2 FNYEAQ. V gave up 0 bases and J gave up 5 bases, with 10 bases separating them. CDR3 DNA sequence: TGTGCCAGCAGCTTAGCGACAGGAGGGGAGACCCAGTACTTC. The encoded protein is CASSLATGGETQYF.

This clonotype was detected many times. The rearrangement links TRBV28 to TRBJ2-5, with 9 bases that match TRBD2. V dropped 3 bases and J dropped 5; count of bases not matched to a gene: 4. The V gene's germline CDR1 is MDHEN and CDR2 SYDVKM. The length of the CDR3 is 14 residues. The CDR3 here is CASSFSGGRETQYF. The CDR3, as DNA: TGTGCCAGCAGTTTTAGCGGGGGCCGGGAGACCCAGTACTTC.

CDR3 in amino acids: CAIFKGAFVGYTF. In DNA form, the CDR3 reads TGTGCCATCTTCAAGGGGGCGTTTGTTGGCTACACCTTC. The chain carries TRBV10-3 and TRBJ1-2; TRBD1 matches 7 bases. CDR3 size: 13 residues. CDR1 and CDR2 (germline): ENHRY, SYGVKD. V shed 8 bases and J 7 bases; nucleotides not matched to a gene: 10.

This clonotype was counted many times. CDR3 loop: CASSSIGSNNYNEQFF. The CDR3 DNA sequence: TGTGCCAGCAGCTCTATAGGGTCGAATAACTACAATGAGCAGTTCTTC. The chain uses TRBV7-9 and TRBJ2-1; D is undetermined. V lost 4 bases and J lost 3, with 16 bases in between. There are 16 residues in the CDR3. From germline, CDR1 is SEHNR and CDR2 FQNEAQ (reference sequence).

The CDR3 sequence is CATQVWDGDFDEQYF. CDR3 nucleotide sequence: TGTGCCACCCAAGTATGGGACGGGGATTTCGACGAGCAGTACTTC. The chain joins TRBV6-6 to TRBJ2-7, with D possibly called TRBD1 or TRBD2 (5 bases each). The germline V and J ends were trimmed by 10 bases and 5 bases, with 24 bases remaining between them. Germline lookup yields CDR1 MNHNY and CDR2 SVGAGI (reference sequence). The CDR3 has 15 amino acids.

In its sample, this clonotype was seen many times. V gene TRBV7-9 combines with J gene TRBJ2-4; 9 bases are a match to TRBD1. There are 16 residues in the CDR3. The ends lost 1 base at V and 4 bases at J; junction bases unmatched: 5. CDR1 and CDR2 from the germline V gene are SEHNR and FQNEAQ (reference sequence). The CDR3 reads CASSLVGQGLKNIQYF. DNA for the CDR3: TGTGCCAGCAGCTTAGTGGGACAGGGCCTGAAAAACATTCAGTACTTC.

This clonotype appeared many times. This rearrangement joins TRBV6-1 to TRBJ2-1, with 8 positions matching TRBD2. V lost 0 bases to trimming and J lost 7 bases; unmatched junction nucleotides: 5. CDR1 MNHNS and CDR2 SASEGT come from the germline V gene. The CDR3 has 15 amino acids. The CDR3 DNA follows: TGTGCCAGCAGTGAAGCCGGGGGGGGCTTTAATGAGCAGTTCTTC. It specifies CASSEAGGGFNEQFF.

This clonotype was detected many times. The chain employs TRBV5-1 and TRBJ2-1, with 9 bases lining up with TRBD2. The CDR3 loop spans 14 amino acids. After removal of 2 bases from V and 9 bases from J, the junction contained 6 bases not matched to a gene. The germline V gene has CDR1 SGHRS and CDR2 YFSETQ. As DNA, the CDR3 is TGCGCCAGCAGCTTCGGTAGCGGGGGCTTTGAGCAGTTCTTC. As protein: CASSFGSGGFEQFF.

This clonotype was detected many times. The genes are TRBV12-3 or TRBV12-4 and TRBJ1-2; the D is unclear. Trimming pared 1 base from V and 4 bases from J, leaving 7 bases between. This CDR3 comprises 13 residues. CDR3 DNA: TGTGCCAGCAGTTTAGAGGGCTTCTATGGCTACACCTTC. It is translated as CASSLEGFYGYTF.

This clonotype was picked up many times. V and J are TRBV10-1 and TRBJ1-1; D is ambiguous. The germline gives CDR1 WNHNN, CDR2 SYGVQD (reference sequence). The CDR3 consists of 14 residues. V gave up 6 bases and J gave up 1 base, with 12 bases separating them. The CDR3 region has the DNA TGCGCCAGCAGCCCTCGGACTCGGAACACTGAAGCTTTCTTT. Encoded protein: CASSPRTRNTEAFF.

The chain employs TRBV5-1 and TRBJ1-3; TRBD1 might be the D (6 bases). The CDR3 is made up of 15 amino acids. CDR1 and CDR2 (germline): SGHRS, YFSETQ. The germline V and J ends were trimmed by 2 bases and 0 bases, with 9 bases remaining between them. In nucleotides, the CDR3 is TGCGCCAGCAGCTTTGACAGGACCTCTGGAAACACCATATATTTT. Amino acid sequence: CASSFDRTSGNTIYF.

By its share, this clonotype is medium-sized. The CDR3 DNA follows: TGTGCCACCAGTGTTAAAACCGGAAAGTTTCGAAATGAGCAGTTCTTC. Translation gives CATSVKTGKFRNEQFF. V is TRBV24-1 and J is TRBJ2-1; no definite D call. The CDR3 is made up of 16 amino acids. V was pared by 5 bases and J by 7 bases, with 20 bases between. The germline CDR1 and CDR2 sequences are KGHDR and SFDVKD.

This clonotype has a count of ten or more. The chain carries TRBV30 and TRBJ2-7, with 7 nucleotides matching TRBD2. Trimming removed 1 base from V and 7 bases from J; junction bases left unmatched: 1. The CDR3 is 11 amino acids. Germline CDR1 and CDR2: GTSNPN and SVGIG (reference sequence). DNA of the CDR3: TGTGCCTGGAGTGGAGCGGGGGAGCAGTACTTC. It specifies CAWSGAGEQYF.

The chain links TRBV6-5 to TRBJ2-7; no definite D call. Germline V gene lookup returns CDR1 MNHEY and CDR2 SVGAGI. The CDR3 has 13 amino acids. Trimming took 7 bases from V and 7 from J, leaving 17 bases between them. The CDR3 reads CASTMGSLTEQYF. CDR3 in DNA: TGTGCCAGCACGATGGGCAGCCTTACGGAGCAGTACTTC.

This clonotype was seen at least ten times. The J gene is TRBJ2-7, the V gene TRBV5-1, with 8 bases that match TRBD1. The CDR3 runs to 14 residues. The V gene's germline CDR1 is SGHRS and CDR2 YFSETQ. The ends lost 7 bases at V and 1 base at J; junction bases unmatched: 7. CDR3 DNA: TGCGCCAGCCAGGGACAGGCGGGATCCTACGAGCAGTACTTC. It encodes CASQGQAGSYEQYF.

This clonotype was counted at least ten times. V gene TRBV18 combines with J gene TRBJ2-3; D remains ambiguous. V lost 2 bases, J lost 5 bases, and 14 bases lay in between. Germline CDR1 KGHSH, CDR2 LQKENI. This CDR3 spans 15 amino acids. DNA of the CDR3: TGTGCCAGCTCACCAGCCGGGTTTTGGCGAGATACGCAGTATTTT. It translates to CASSPAGFWRDTQYF.

This clonotype has a count of ten or more. The CDR3 region is CASSVHGEDYNEQFF. The CDR3 nucleotides read TGTGCCAGCAGCGTACACGGGGAAGACTACAATGAGCAGTTCTTC. V and J are TRBV9 and TRBJ2-1; TRBD2 is a possible D gene (5 bases). Per the germline V gene, CDR1 is SGDLS and CDR2 is YYNGEE. This CDR3 comprises 15 residues. The ends were cut back, 1 base at V and 3 bases at J, with 11 bases in the middle.

Many counts were recorded for this clonotype. The chain employs TRBV27 and TRBJ2-7; possible D gene TRBD2, 6 bases. This CDR3 contains 13 residues. Trimming took off 6 bases at V and 3 bases at J, with 12 bases between the two ends. Germline CDR1 MNHEY, CDR2 SMNVEV (reference sequence). The CDR3 protein is CASSHTGSYEQYF. In DNA, the CDR3 is TGTGCCAGCAGCCACACCGGGAGCTACGAGCAGTACTTC.

Comment on this clonotype: This may be a read error: a much more frequent sequence differs by one nucleotide. The chain is built from TRBV29-1 and TRBJ1-5; TRBD1 matches 8 bases. V was clipped by 2 bases and J by 7 bases; unmatched bases: 4. Germline V gene sequence: CDR1 SQVTM, CDR2 ANQGSEA. The CDR3 extends over 13 amino acids. This CDR3 is CSVELAGGQPQHF. The CDR3 coding sequence is TGCAGCGTTGAATTGGCAGGGGGCCAGCCCCAGCATTTT.

This clonotype was counted at least ten times. The chain couples TRBV20-1 to TRBJ1-1, with TRBD1 matching over 8 bases. The CDR3 is made up of 13 amino acids. V gave up 6 bases and J gave up 0 bases; unmatched junction bases: 3. Per germline, CDR1 DFQATT and CDR2 SNEGSKA (reference sequence). CDR3 residues: CSATGQVNTEAFF. CDR3 DNA: TGCAGTGCAACGGGACAGGTGAACACTGAAGCTTTCTTT.

In this sample, this clonotype turned up many times. V gene TRBV4-2 combines with J gene TRBJ2-2, with 7 bases identical to TRBD2. The CDR3 length is 17 residues. Germline V CDR1 and CDR2: LGHNA, YNFKEQ. V lost 4 bases to trimming and J lost 2 bases; unmatched junction nucleotides: 10. CDR3 nucleotide sequence: TGTGCCAGCAGCCTTCGGACCGGGACTATAAACACCGGGGAGCTGTTTTTT. Translation: CASSLRTGTINTGELFF.

This clonotype occurred a few times. The chain is built from TRBV6-6 and TRBJ2-6; D is ambiguous. Germline V gene sequence: CDR1 MNHNY, CDR2 SVGAGI (reference sequence). The CDR3 has 15 amino acids. V dropped 6 bases and J dropped 4 bases, with 13 bases sitting between them. DNA of the CDR3: TGTGCCAGCAGCTCACCCCTCGCGGGGGCCAACGTCCTGACTTTC. Translated, it gives CASSSPLAGANVLTF.

This clonotype was recorded many times. The V gene is TRBV2, the J gene TRBJ1-1, with TRBD1 matching 8 bases. This CDR3 has 13 amino acids. Germline V gene sequence: CDR1 SNHLY, CDR2 FYNNEI. Unmatched junction bases numbered 4, after V lost 5 bases and J lost 5 bases. Here the CDR3 reads CASSRTGRTEAFF. CDR3 bases: TGTGCCAGCAGTCGGACAGGGAGGACTGAAGCTTTCTTT. The entire variable domain, with the rest obtained from reference TRBV2 and TRBJ1-1, is as follows: EPEVTQTPSHQVTQMGQEVILRCVPISNHLYFYWYRQILGQKVEFLVSFYNNEISEKSEIFDDQFSVERPDGSNFTLKIRSTKLEDSAMYFCASSRTGRTEAFFGQGTRLTVV.

Comment on this clonotype: A far larger clone is one nucleotide away, so this likely arose from a read error. The chain carries TRBV7-3 and TRBJ1-4; no clear D gene. With 4 bases removed from V and 6 bases from J, the gap between germline ends came to 15 bases. Germline CDR1 and CDR2: SGHTA and FQGTGA. CDR3 length: 15 amino acids. As DNA, the CDR3 is TGTGCCAGCAGCTCCAGTTCGAGCGCTGATGAAAAACTGTTTTTT. Residues: CASSSSSSADEKLFF.

The V call is TRBV2, the J call TRBJ2-7; D possibly matches TRBD1 or TRBD2 (7 bases each). With 4 bases removed from V and 5 bases from J, the gap between germline ends came to 12 bases. Germline V gives CDR1 SNHLY, CDR2 FYNNEI. This CDR3 is 13 amino acids long. Written as DNA, the CDR3 is TGTGCCAGCAGTGGGGAGGGGGCCCACGAGCAGTACTTC. It codes for CASSGEGAHEQYF.

This clonotype was observed at least ten times. The genes are TRBV7-8 and TRBJ1-5, with D unclear. Germline loops: CDR1 SGHVS, CDR2 FQNEAQ. Trimming removed 3 bases at V and 4 bases at J, with 13 bases between. The CDR3 is 15 amino acids. The DNA of the CDR3 is TGTGCCAGCAGCTTGGATGGAATGGGGAATCAGCCCCAGCATTTT. Translating gives CASSLDGMGNQPQHF.

This clonotype was seen once. The junction does not match germline at one end; this may be a read error. The CDR3 sequence is CASSPGQGGAEALF. For the CDR3, the DNA is TGTGCCAGCTCACCTGGACAGGGGGGCGCTGAGGCTCTCTTT. This rearrangement joins TRBV18 to TRBJ1-1; 10 bases line up with TRBD1. From germline, CDR1 is KGHSH and CDR2 LQKENI. The length of the CDR3 is 14 residues.

This clonotype was observed at least ten times. The V and J genes are TRBV5-1 and TRBJ2-1; tentative D call: TRBD2 (6 bases). Germline V gene lookup returns CDR1 SGHRS and CDR2 YFSETQ. Trimming shortened V by 4 bases and J by 6 bases, and 11 bases separated the two germline ends. The length of the CDR3 is 13 residues. CDR3 region: CASSALLANEQFF. Written as DNA, the CDR3 is TGCGCCAGCAGCGCCCTACTAGCCAATGAGCAGTTCTTC.

This clonotype was recorded at least ten times. The genes are TRBV6-2 or TRBV6-3 and TRBJ2-2; no clear D. CDR1 MNHEY and CDR2 SVGEGT come from the germline V gene. The CDR3 runs 14 residues. V was cut by 7 bases and J by 0 bases, with 9 bases left in between. DNA for the CDR3: TGTGCCAGCAAAAGGACCCCGAACACCGGGGAGCTGTTTTTT. This gives the protein CASKRTPNTGELFF.